This record looks at one T cell receptor beta chain sequence and its context. What it recognizes is unknown. This sample stems from a study of CD4+ T cells in melanoma. TCRdb's copy holds only in-frame clones and misses some; the assay was immunoSEQ multiplex PCR. The profile covers some 9,500 clones, with approximately 68% appearing a single time and under 20% taken by the ten largest. Regarding the study as a whole: CD8+ T cell, macrophage and B cell function reportedly correlated with neoantigen-specific CD4+ T cells.

Germline V gene lookup returns CDR1 KGHSH and CDR2 LQKENI. V gave up 3 bases and J gave up 6 bases, with 9 bases separating them. The CDR3 sequence is 12 residues long. This chain joins TRBV18 and TRBJ2-7; a possible D gene is TRBD1 (6 bases). Sequencing input: cells from a culture (not recorded whether cultured in vitro). The TCR sequence derives from a human donor with melanoma. CDR3 nucleotide sequence: TGTGCCAGCTCACCGACAGGTGTCGAGCAGTACTTC. Protein sequence: CASSPTGVEQYF. Combining the CDR3 with reference TRBV18 and TRBJ2-7 gives the whole variable domain NAGVMQNPRHLVRRRGQEARLRCSPMKGHSHVYWYRQLPEEGLKFMVYLQKENIIDESGMPKERFSAEFPKEGPSILRIQQVVRGDSAAYFCASSPTGVEQYFGPGTRLTVT.